This paragraph covers one T cell receptor beta chain sequence. This clonotype occurred a few times. No cognate antigen has been identified for it. Base qualities are missing; no much larger clone stands one base away. CDR3 length: 13 amino acids, cysteine to phenylalanine. Only the CDR3 DNA is retained, 39 bases long and in frame from the first base. Sequences SQVTM (CDR1) and ANQGSEA (CDR2) are obtained from the germline V gene. The germline V end is reduced by 6 bases and the J end by 7 bases; junction bases left unmatched: 10. The data are from a study of T cell repertoires in cytomegalovirus infection (dated by TCRdb to between 2018 and 2021). Regarding the study in general: The HLA type of each donor mattered for the analysis, because public TCR beta signatures pointed to carriage of CMV infection along with the matching HLA type. Paper-wide results and their limitations: Carriers of CMV infection plus the relevant HLA type were discriminated by the cumulative frequency of public TCR beta family members in the study cohort and in an independent roughly 400-donor cohort. The ex vivo response was dominated by HLA-C-restricted CMV-specific TCR beta clonotypes, and the single most frequent clonotype in two of eight donors was supplied by these HLA-C-restricted clonotypes.

The sequencing machine was an Illumina HiSeq 1500. TCRdb reanalyzed the raw reads on its own, using fastp at Q25 for trimming and MiXCR for clone calling, and kept in-frame beta chains. Rows are combined by CDR3 protein, so each entry shows the most common genes and DNA. The sample data list just over 150,000 distinct CDR3 sequences, and around 24% of these were observed just once. The leading ten clones occupy 9.5% to 13% of the sample. The receptor chain draws on TRBV29-1 and TRBJ1-2, with 8 central nucleotides matching TRBD1. The sequenced sample was PBMCs. This receptor was taken from a human donor in good health (CMV status not recorded). Some clones in this sample may be carry-over from other donors' samples. The base sequence is TGCAGCGTACCCGCACAGGGGGAATCTGGCTACACCTTC. It encodes CSVPAQGESGYTF.